What follows is one T cell receptor (beta chain) and its context. What it binds is unknown. The PCR had 60 Vbeta and 13 Jbeta primers. The repertoire was sequenced with immunoSEQ multiplex PCR; TCRdb's copy has only in-frame clones and lacks some. The sample records tens of thousands of clones, about 67% being singletons. Healthy bone marrow donors made up the donors. The sample comes from a study of cytomegalovirus exposure and HLA in healthy donors. Study background: A prior analysis found about 110 million unique TCR beta sequences from approximately 190 million T cells. A preliminary data release comprised tens of millions of unique TCRs obtained from HLA-typed donors.

Whole-study results and caveats: An analysis that was carried out later associated approximately 17,000 TCR beta sequences with HLA alleles at 0.05 false discovery rate.

The germline V and J ends were trimmed by 4 bases and 6 bases, with 7 bases remaining between them. The V gene's germline CDR1 is MDHEN and CDR2 SYDVKM. CDR3 length equals 12 residues. The receptor's source is a man aged 25-45 years in good health and CMV-seronegative. This chain joins TRBV28 and TRBJ1-5; no clear D. Sequencing used PBMCs. The CDR3 protein is CASSSTGQPQHF. Written as DNA, the CDR3 is TGTGCCAGCAGTTCTACGGGTCAGCCCCAGCATTTT. Looking up the rest from reference TRBV28 and TRBJ1-5 gives the full variable domain: DVKVTQSSRYLVKRTGEKVFLECVQDMDHENMFWYRQDPGLGLRLIYFSYDVKMKEKGDIPEGYSVSREKKERFSLILESASTNQTSMYLCASSSTGQPQHFGDGTRLSIL.